The rows below give T cell receptor beta chains drawn from one sample of a study of T cells in Graves' hyperthyroidism and ophthalmopathy. Each CDR3 protein gets one entry after TCRdb re-called the multiplex PCR reads with MiXCR. The sample includes 300,000 to 400,000 distinct CDR3 sequences, 18% of them seen just once. Sequencing was performed on blood. The receptors derive from a man younger than 30 with Graves' ophthalmopathy. CDR3s include the opening cysteine and the closing phenylalanine or tryptophan. A D gene is named only where the DNA matches it firmly. Clone size is given for some rows only: seen once, a few or many times, or a class if the clone is expanded.

d_call	clone_size	cdr3_length	v_call	j_call	cdr3_nt	cdr3_aa
-	-	14	TRBV6-1	TRBJ1-1	TGTGCCAGCAGTGAAGGGGGGGGCAACACTGAAGCTTTCTTT	CASSEGGGNTEAFF
-	few	14	TRBV27	TRBJ1-2	TGTGCCAGCAGTTTAGGAGGGGATGCCTATGGCTACACCTTC	CASSLGGDAYGYTF
-	-	14	TRBV9	TRBJ1-3	TGTGCCAGCAGCCCGCGGAGCTCTGGAAACACCATATATTTT	CASSPRSSGNTIYF
-	few	12	TRBV10-3	TRBJ2-1	TGTGCCAACGGGGAATCCTACAATGAGCAGTTCTTC	CANGESYNEQFF
TRBD2	-	16	TRBV4-1	TRBJ2-1	TGCGCCAGCAGCCAAGAAGGGACTACCTCCTACAATGAGCAGTTCTTC	CASSQEGTTSYNEQFF
TRBD1	-	15	TRBV5-6	TRBJ1-5	TGTGCCAGCAGCCACATGGGACAGGGAGGCCAGCCCCAGCATTTT	CASSHMGQGGQPQHF
-	many	15	TRBV2	TRBJ2-6	TGTGCCAGCACCCGATACGTGACAGGCGGGGGTGTCCTGACTTTC	CASTRYVTGGGVLTF
-	-	13	TRBV15	TRBJ1-6	TGTGCCACCAGCAGAGATCAGAATTCACCCCTCCACTTT	CATSRDQNSPLHF
-	many	15	TRBV28	TRBJ2-1	TGTGCCAGCAGTTTATCGCCGGCAGGGAGCCGTGAGCAGTTCTTC	CASSLSPAGSREQFF
-	many	14	TRBV5-1	TRBJ1-2	TGCGCCAGCGGCCCGCGGGAAATGGGCTATGGCTACACCTTC	CASGPREMGYGYTF
-	-	15	TRBV6-2/TRBV6-3	TRBJ1-2	TGTGCCAGCAGTACCCGGGACCCCACCTTGTATGGCTACACCTTC	CASSTRDPTLYGYTF
-	few	11	TRBV29-1	TRBJ2-5	TGCAGCGTTGATTGGCAAGAGACCCAGTACTTC	CSVDWQETQYF
-	many	14	TRBV5-1	TRBJ2-7	TGCGCCAGCAGCTTGGCCGCAGAGGAGAACGAGCAGTACTTC	CASSLAAEENEQYF
-	many	18	TRBV2	TRBJ1-6	TGTGCCGGCCCCCCCGGGCACCGGGGGGGCTCCTATAATTCACCCCTCCACTTT	CAGPPGHRGGSYNSPLHF